The 16 T cell receptor beta chains listed next were all sequenced from one sample in a study of human T cells and chemical hapten exposure. Specified time point: patch test 1, 2 weeks after DPC sensitization. The treatment was: therapeutic diphenylcyclopropenone sensitization with weekly scalp DPC. TCRdb re-called the RACE reads through MiXCR, storing one row per CDR3 protein. Of 95,000 to 150,000 distinct CDR3 sequences in the sample, roughly 13% were seen once. The sequences come from whole blood, collected in connection with sensitization to the hapten diphenylcyclopropenone (DPC). The receptors come from a man younger than 30 with alopecia areata. Some clones in this sample may be carry-over from other donors' samples.

The chain combines TRBV7-2 with TRBJ1-1; a possible D gene is TRBD1 (6 bases). The CDR3 consists of 15 residues. With 6 bases removed from V and 1 base from J, the gap between germline ends came to 15 bases. Per the germline V gene, CDR1 is SGHTA and CDR2 is FQGNSA. CDR3 sequence reads: CASSLHSTGNTEAFF. CDR3 coding DNA: TGTGCCAGCAGTCTTCATTCGACAGGGAACACTGAAGCTTTCTTT.

This clonotype was observed a handful of times. The rearrangement uses TRBV6-1 and TRBJ1-2; D not resolved. The CDR3 spans 12 residues. V dropped 4 bases and J dropped 6 bases, with 9 bases sitting between them. Germline values: CDR1 MNHNS, CDR2 SASEGT. CDR3 bases: TGTGCCAGCAGTGTCCTGGCGGATGGCTACACCTTC. It specifies CASSVLADGYTF.

This clonotype was seen a few times. This rearrangement joins TRBV7-2 to TRBJ1-3; the D is unclear. Germline CDR1 and CDR2: SGHTA and FQGNSA. V was shortened by 5 bases and J by 0 bases, with 11 bases between the two germline ends. The CDR3 covers 15 residues. For the CDR3, the DNA is TGTGCCAGCAGCATTGGGCCACGCTCTGGAAACACCATATATTTT. This gives the protein CASSIGPRSGNTIYF.

In this sample, this clonotype turned up a few times. The genes are TRBV4-3 and TRBJ2-1; D is ambiguous. Trimming cost V 0 bases and J 8 bases, with 11 bases left between them. This CDR3 has 14 residues. From germline, CDR1 is LGHNA and CDR2 YSLEER. Here the CDR3 reads CASSQDRAEDEQFF. The CDR3 DNA sequence: TGCGCCAGCAGCCAAGATAGGGCAGAGGATGAGCAGTTCTTC.

In this sample, this clonotype turned up a few times. The V gene is TRBV12-3 or TRBV12-4, the J gene TRBJ1-1, with D unclear. The CDR3 length is 13 residues. V was pared by 6 bases and J by 1 base, with 9 bases between. CDR3 protein: CASRLTGNTEAFF. CDR3 coding DNA: TGTGCCAGCAGGCTAACTGGGAACACTGAAGCTTTCTTT.

CDR3 residues: CASRRGNEQFF. The CDR3 coding sequence is TGTGCCAGCAGGAGGGGTAATGAGCAGTTCTTC. The rearrangement uses TRBV6-2 or TRBV6-3 and TRBJ2-1; perhaps D is TRBD1 or TRBD2 (5 bases each). CDR3 length: 11 residues. CDR1 is MNHEY, CDR2 SVGEGT, per germline. V shed 6 bases and J shed 7 bases, with 7 bases lying between them.

This clonotype occurred a few times. The rearrangement links TRBV4-3 to TRBJ2-6; the D call may be TRBD1 or TRBD2 (6 bases each). This CDR3 region has 18 residues. Looked up from germline, CDR1 is LGHNA and CDR2 is YSLEER. Trimming left V 2 bases short and J 4 bases short, with 18 bases between. In nucleotides, the CDR3 is TGCGCCAGCAGCCAACCGGGGGCCCCGGGAAGGGGGGCCAACGTCCTGACTTTC. Residues: CASSQPGAPGRGANVLTF.

This chain connects TRBV11-1 to TRBJ2-5; D is uncertain. CDR1 SGHAT and CDR2 FQDESV come from the germline V gene (reference sequence). Trimming pared 1 base from V and 4 bases from J, leaving 7 bases between. The CDR3 runs 13 residues. The CDR3 is CASSLERRETQYF. The CDR3 DNA follows: TGTGCCAGCAGCTTAGAACGCCGAGAGACCCAGTACTTC.

The chain is built from TRBV6-2 or TRBV6-3 and TRBJ2-2, with 8 bases lining up with TRBD1. The CDR3 runs 15 residues. Trimming at V came to 5 bases and at J to 6 bases, leaving 8 bases not matched to a gene. Germline V lookup: CDR1 MNHEY, CDR2 SVGEGT. Here the CDR3 DNA reads TGTGCCAGCAGTCCTGACAGGGGAAAGGCCGGGGAGCTGTTTTTT. It yields the protein CASSPDRGKAGELFF.

This clonotype has just a few counts. The rearrangement joins TRBV20-1 to TRBJ1-5, with D uncertain. The V end was cut by 2 bases, the J end by 7 bases, with 6 bases between. The CDR3 is 11 amino acids. CDR1 DFQATT and CDR2 SNEGSKA come from the germline V gene (reference sequence). Here the CDR3 reads CSARSSQPQHF. CDR3 DNA: TGCAGTGCTAGATCGTCCCAGCCCCAGCATTTT.

This clonotype was recorded a few times. The rearrangement joins TRBV9 to TRBJ1-2; TRBD1 aligns across 12 bases. Germline lookup yields CDR1 SGDLS and CDR2 YYNGEE. V dropped 6 bases and J dropped 4; count of bases not matched to a gene: 4. The length of the CDR3 is 14 residues. Here the CDR3 reads CASIGTGGFYGYTF. For the CDR3, the DNA is TGTGCCAGCATTGGGACAGGGGGCTTCTATGGCTACACCTTC.

This clonotype was picked up one time. The chain has TRBV28 and TRBJ2-7; tentative D call: TRBD1 (6 bases). V was clipped by 3 bases and J by 5 bases, with 23 bases between them. Per the germline V gene, CDR1 is MDHEN and CDR2 is SYDVKM. The CDR3 has 17 residues. This CDR3 reads CASSLSFVRGTSHEQYF. The CDR3 bases are TGTGCCAGCAGTTTGTCATTTGTTAGGGGGACATCACACGAGCAGTACTTC.

This clonotype was recorded at least ten times. The chain couples TRBV20-1 to TRBJ2-7; the match to TRBD1 covers 7 bases. The CDR3 sequence is 15 residues long. With V trimmed by 3 bases and J by 6 bases, 14 bases remained unmatched. Germline V gene lookup returns CDR1 DFQATT and CDR2 SNEGSKA (reference sequence). DNA for the CDR3: TGCAGTGCTAGCTCATTTTACAGGGGTCCGGCCGAGCAGTACTTC. This gives the protein CSASSFYRGPAEQYF.

This clonotype was seen many times. This sequence joins TRBV4-3 and TRBJ2-3; D uncertain. The V gene's germline CDR1 is LGHNA and CDR2 YSLEER. The CDR3 sequence is 12 residues long. The V and J ends lost 1 base and 6 bases respectively, with 5 bases between them. CDR3 sequence: CASSQVADTQYF. Here the CDR3 DNA reads TGCGCCAGCAGCCAAGTCGCGGATACGCAGTATTTT.

The chain is built from TRBV9 and TRBJ2-5; unclear D gene. V lost 0 bases and J 5 bases, leaving 8 bases between the germline ends. The CDR3 spans 13 residues. In germline, CDR1 is SGDLS, CDR2 YYNGEE. The DNA of the CDR3 is TGTGCCAGCAGCGTAGGGGGAACCGAGACCCAGTACTTC. Its protein product is CASSVGGTETQYF.

This clonotype was observed a handful of times. The rearrangement uses TRBV7-9 and TRBJ1-1, with unresolved D. V lost 3 bases and J lost 4, with 12 bases in between. The CDR3 has 14 amino acids. Germline-derived CDR1 and CDR2 are SEHNR and FQNEAQ (reference sequence). CDR3 nucleotide sequence: TGTGCCAGCAGCTTGGAGGGAAGGGCCACTGAAGCTTTCTTT. This codes for CASSLEGRATEAFF.